This T cell receptor beta chain came from a study of CD8+ T cells in alopecia areata. The table lists this clone with a few counts. Its antigen is unknown. The study, taken as a whole, reports: Patients shared TCRs less clearly than mice did, possibly owing to HLA. Higher clonality and more expanded CD8+ clones appeared in lesional than normal scalp.

Following extraction, RNA underwent reverse transcription to cDNA, which served as the sequencing template. The table came from immunoSEQ multiplex PCR; TCRdb's copy has only in-frame clones and leaves some out. The sample gives 150,000 to 200,000 clones, around 55% of which show up once; around 4.8% is in the top ten. Germline V CDR1 and CDR2: SNHLY, FYNNEI. CDR3 size: 14 residues. V lost 6 bases, J lost 8 bases, and 10 bases stayed unmatched. The chain joins TRBV2 to TRBJ1-2; 9 positions match TRBD1. The source is a human donor in good health. Input material: CD4+ T cells sorted from blood. CDR3 nucleotide sequence: TGTGCCAGCAGAATTACAGGGGGCGCAGACGGCTACACCTTC. This codes for CASRITGGADGYTF.